These T cell receptor beta chains were read from a single sample in a study of cytomegalovirus exposure and HLA in healthy donors. Generated by immunoSEQ multiplex PCR, the TCRdb table keeps only in-frame clones and is missing some. The table records under 200,000 clones, roughly 80% of them present only once. Sample: PBMCs. Receptors originate from a man aged 55 to 70 in good health and CMV-seronegative. CDR3s include the opening cysteine and the closing phenylalanine or tryptophan. Each record gives: CDR3 DNA, CDR3 protein, clone size, J gene, V gene, D gene, CDR3 length. D genes are given only for firm matches. Only part of the rows carry a size: once, few, many, or a class if the clone is expanded.

DNA: TGTGCCAGCAGTTTAGAAACAGGGGGAAATAACTATGGCTACCCCTTC
CDR3: CASSLETGGNNYGYPF
size: .
J: TRBJ1-2
V: TRBV28
D: TRBD1
length: 16

DNA: TGTGCCAGCAGTGTAGCGGGGGGAAACAATGAGCAGTTCTTC
CDR3: CASSVAGGNNEQFF
size: .
J: TRBJ2-1
V: TRBV6-1
D: TRBD2
length: 14

DNA: TGTGCCAGCAGTGGACGACTAGCGGGAGGTGTAGATACGCAGTATTTT
CDR3: CASSGRLAGGVDTQYF
size: .
J: TRBJ2-3
V: TRBV2
D: TRBD2
length: 16

DNA: TGTGCCTGGAGAGCCGGGACAGGGTTGTTAGAGACCCAGTACTTC
CDR3: CAWRAGTGLLETQYF
size: .
J: TRBJ2-5
V: TRBV30
D: TRBD1
length: 15

DNA: TGCGCCAGCAGCCAAGATCAGGGGGCGGACACCGGGGAGCTGTTTTTT
CDR3: CASSQDQGADTGELFF
size: .
J: TRBJ2-2
V: TRBV4-1
D: TRBD1
length: 16

DNA: TGTGCCAGCAGTGAATCGGGACAGGGAGGTGGCTACACCTTC
CDR3: CASSESGQGGGYTF
size: .
J: TRBJ1-2
V: TRBV2
D: TRBD1
length: 14

DNA: TGTGCCAGCAGCCCAGAGGGGGGGGCAGCCGTGGGAGGAAACACCATATATTTT
CDR3: CASSPEGGAAVGGNTIYF
size: few
J: TRBJ1-3
V: TRBV7-6
D: .
length: 18

DNA: TGTGCCAGCAGCTTACCAGCGGGGTGGACAGATACGCAGTATTTT
CDR3: CASSLPAGWTDTQYF
size: once
J: TRBJ2-3
V: TRBV7-8
D: TRBD2
length: 15

DNA: TGCAGCGTCCACAGGGGTGCGGGACAGGGCTACGAGCAGTACTTC
CDR3: CSVHRGAGQGYEQYF
size: few
J: TRBJ2-7
V: TRBV29-1
D: TRBD1
length: 15

DNA: TGCGCCAGCAGCCTTACCGGGACAGCGAAGAACACTGAAGCTTTCTTT
CDR3: CASSLTGTAKNTEAFF
size: .
J: TRBJ1-1
V: TRBV4-1
D: TRBD1
length: 16

DNA: TGTGCCAGCAGCCGCACAGGGGCAACTAATGAAAAACTGTTTTTT
CDR3: CASSRTGATNEKLFF
size: once
J: TRBJ1-4
V: TRBV5-6
D: TRBD1
length: 15

DNA: TGTGCCATCAGTTCCCTAGCGGGGTCGAACACAGATACGCAGTATTTT
CDR3: CAISSLAGSNTDTQYF
size: .
J: TRBJ2-3
V: TRBV10-3
D: TRBD2
length: 16

DNA: TGTGCCAGCAGTTCTGACAGGGGAGACAATCAGCCCCAGAATTTT
CDR3: CASSSDRGDNQPQNF
size: .
J: TRBJ1-5
V: TRBV6-5
D: TRBD1
length: 15

DNA: TGTGCCAGCAGACAGGGAAATGAAAAACTGTTTTTT
CDR3: CASRQGNEKLFF
size: .
J: TRBJ1-4
V: TRBV25-1
D: .
length: 12

DNA: TGTGCCAGCAGTTCCCCCCTCGAGCAGTACTTC
CDR3: CASSSPLEQYF
size: .
J: TRBJ2-7
V: TRBV28
D: .
length: 11

DNA: TGTGCCAGCAGCAATCTCCCCGGGACAGGGGGCGCTGGGGCCAACGTCCTGACTTTC
CDR3: CASSNLPGTGGAGANVLTF
size: .
J: TRBJ2-6
V: TRBV27
D: TRBD1
length: 19

DNA: TGTGCCACCAGCAGAAAACCGATTAGACAGGGCTCCTATAATTCACCCCTCCACTTT
CDR3: CATSRKPIRQGSYNSPLHF
size: .
J: TRBJ1-6
V: TRBV15
D: TRBD1
length: 19

DNA: TGTGCCGCCAGACTAGCGGGAGGGGCAGATACGCAGTATTTT
CDR3: CAARLAGGADTQYF
size: .
J: TRBJ2-3
V: TRBV6-1
D: TRBD2
length: 14

DNA: TGTGCCAGCAGTGAAGTCTCGGTCAATCAGCCCCAGCATTTT
CDR3: CASSEVSVNQPQHF
size: .
J: TRBJ1-5
V: TRBV6-1
D: .
length: 14

DNA: TGTGCCAGCAGCCCCGAGCGGGAACCCTACGAGCAGTACTTC
CDR3: CASSPEREPYEQYF
size: .
J: TRBJ2-7
V: TRBV7-9
D: TRBD2
length: 14

DNA: TGTGCCAGCAGCTTCAGGGGGACGACTGGAAACACCATATATTTT
CDR3: CASSFRGTTGNTIYF
size: .
J: TRBJ1-3
V: TRBV7-2
D: TRBD1
length: 15

DNA: TGTGCCAGCAGCTTAGGGCTCCAACTAGGCACAGATACGCAGTATTTT
CDR3: CASSLGLQLGTDTQYF
size: .
J: TRBJ2-3
V: TRBV7-9
D: .
length: 16

DNA: TGTGCCAGCAGCGTAGAAATGGCTAGCGGTTCCTACAATGAGCAGTTCTTC
CDR3: CASSVEMASGSYNEQFF
size: .
J: TRBJ2-1
V: TRBV9
D: TRBD2
length: 17

DNA: TGTGCCAGCAGCGTAGGCGCCACGCTTTATGAAAAACTGTTTTTT
CDR3: CASSVGATLYEKLFF
size: .
J: TRBJ1-4
V: TRBV9
D: .
length: 15

DNA: TGTGCCAGTAGACCCAGGTCGACAGGACTGCAAGAGACCCAGTACTTC
CDR3: CASRPRSTGLQETQYF
size: .
J: TRBJ2-5
V: TRBV19
D: .
length: 16

DNA: TGTGCCAGTAGTACCATGACTAGCGGGGGGTCCACAGATACGCAGTATTTT
CDR3: CASSTMTSGGSTDTQYF
size: .
J: TRBJ2-3
V: TRBV19
D: TRBD2
length: 17

DNA: TGTGCCAGCAGTGAAGGGTGGAGCAATGAGCAGTTCTTC
CDR3: CASSEGWSNEQFF
size: few
J: TRBJ2-1
V: TRBV2
D: .
length: 13

DNA: TGTGCCTGGATTGATCGGTCCTACAATGAGCAGTTCTTC
CDR3: CAWIDRSYNEQFF
size: .
J: TRBJ2-1
V: TRBV30
D: .
length: 13

DNA: TGCGCCAGCAGCTTTGGGACAGGGACTAATTCACCCCTCCACTTT
CDR3: CASSFGTGTNSPLHF
size: .
J: TRBJ1-6
V: TRBV5-1
D: TRBD1
length: 15

DNA: TGTGCCAGCACCCCGGGACTAGCGGTCTTGGAGCAGTACTTC
CDR3: CASTPGLAVLEQYF
size: .
J: TRBJ2-7
V: TRBV2
D: TRBD2
length: 14

DNA: TGTGCCAGCAGCTCCGGCGGGGAAGGGGCTCGGGCACAAGAGACCCAGTACTTC
CDR3: CASSSGGEGARAQETQYF
size: .
J: TRBJ2-5
V: TRBV5-4
D: .
length: 18

DNA: TGTGCCAGCAGTCCATACAATATAAAACCAGGGGGCTCTGGAAACACCATATATTTT
CDR3: CASSPYNIKPGGSGNTIYF
size: .
J: TRBJ1-3
V: TRBV28
D: TRBD1
length: 19

DNA: TGTGCCAGCAGCTTGAGCGGGGGGCTTTACAATGAGCAGTTCTTC
CDR3: CASSLSGGLYNEQFF
size: .
J: TRBJ2-1
V: TRBV5-6
D: TRBD2
length: 15

DNA: TGTGCCAGCAGCGCGGTGGCCGCCACCGGGGAGCTGTTTTTT
CDR3: CASSAVAATGELFF
size: few
J: TRBJ2-2
V: TRBV2
D: .
length: 14

DNA: TGTGCCAGCAGTCACCGGGGTTTCGAGCAGTTCTTC
CDR3: CASSHRGFEQFF
size: once
J: TRBJ2-1
V: TRBV6-7
D: .
length: 12

DNA: TGTGCCTGGAGACCGGGACAGGGATGCTACGAGCAGTACTTC
CDR3: CAWRPGQGCYEQYF
size: once
J: TRBJ2-7
V: TRBV30
D: TRBD1
length: 14

DNA: TGTGCCAGCACCCCGGCCAGGACAGGGGTTTCGCATGGCTACACCTTC
CDR3: CASTPARTGVSHGYTF
size: .
J: TRBJ1-2
V: TRBV7-8
D: TRBD1
length: 16